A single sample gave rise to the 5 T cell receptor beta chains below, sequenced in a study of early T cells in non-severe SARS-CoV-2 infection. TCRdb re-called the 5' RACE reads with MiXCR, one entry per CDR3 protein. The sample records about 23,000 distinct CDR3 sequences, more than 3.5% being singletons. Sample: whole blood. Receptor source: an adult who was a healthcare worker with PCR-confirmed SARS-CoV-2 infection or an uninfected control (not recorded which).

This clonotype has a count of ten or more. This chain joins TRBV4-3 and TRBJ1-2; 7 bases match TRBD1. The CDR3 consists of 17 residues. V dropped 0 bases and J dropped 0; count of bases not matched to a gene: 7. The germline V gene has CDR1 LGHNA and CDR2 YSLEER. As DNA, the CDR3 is TGCGCCAGCAGCCAAGATCGGGACAGCTTGTCTAACTATGGCTACACCTTC. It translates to CASSQDRDSLSNYGYTF.

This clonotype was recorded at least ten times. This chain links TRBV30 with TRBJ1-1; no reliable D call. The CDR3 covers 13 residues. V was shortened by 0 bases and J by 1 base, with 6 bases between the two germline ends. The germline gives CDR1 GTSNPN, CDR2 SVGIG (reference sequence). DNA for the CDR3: TGTGCCTGGAGTGTAGGCGGGAACACTGAAGCTTTCTTT. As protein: CAWSVGGNTEAFF.

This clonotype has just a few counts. Here the CDR3 reads CSASPGISYEQYF. CDR3 sequence (DNA): TGCAGTGCTAGCCCAGGTATCTCCTACGAGCAGTACTTC. The rearrangement joins TRBV20-1 to TRBJ2-7; D is ambiguous. Germline V gene sequence: CDR1 DFQATT, CDR2 SNEGSKA (reference sequence). This CDR3 has 13 amino acids. The V end was cut by 3 bases, the J end by 0 bases, with 9 bases between.

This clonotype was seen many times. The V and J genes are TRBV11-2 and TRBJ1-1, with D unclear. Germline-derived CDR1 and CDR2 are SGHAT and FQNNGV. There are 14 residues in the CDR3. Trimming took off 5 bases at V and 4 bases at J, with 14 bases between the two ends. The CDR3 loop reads CASSPGAGATEAFF. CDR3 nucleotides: TGTGCCAGCAGCCCGGGTGCGGGAGCCACTGAAGCTTTCTTT.

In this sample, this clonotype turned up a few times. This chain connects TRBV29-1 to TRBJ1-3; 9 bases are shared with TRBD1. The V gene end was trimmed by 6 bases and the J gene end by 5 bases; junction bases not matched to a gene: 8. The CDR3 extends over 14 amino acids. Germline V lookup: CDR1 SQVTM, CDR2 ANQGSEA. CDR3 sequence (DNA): TGCAGCGTGGCACAGGGGGCGCCCAGAAACACCATATATTTT. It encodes CSVAQGAPRNTIYF. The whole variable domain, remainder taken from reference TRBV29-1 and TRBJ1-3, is SAVISQKPSRDICQRGTSLTIQCQVDSQVTMMFWYRQQPGQSLTLIATANQGSEATYESGFVIDKFPISRPNLTFSTLTVSNMSPEDSSIYLCSVAQGAPRNTIYFGEGSWLTVV.